Given below is one T cell receptor (beta chain) in context. These data are taken from a study of blood T cell repertoires in COVID-19. Across the whole study: In each case, the material was cDNA or gDNA derived from T cells, B-cell-depleted T cells, or PBMCs.

The trim removed 9 bases at V and 4 bases at J, leaving 16 bases unmatched. Per the germline V gene, CDR1 is LNHDA and CDR2 is SQIVND (reference sequence). The CDR3 spans 17 residues. Clones were read by immunoSEQ multiplex PCR, and TCRdb kept only the in-frame ones, dropping some. The table has about 160,000 clones, approximately 87% seen once; the top ten hold approximately 6.6%. Participants were aged 18 to 89 years from some 24 US areas. Sequences were obtained from PBMCs or T cells enriched from blood (not recorded which). The clonotype comes from a woman in her 50s who had recovered from COVID-19. J is TRBJ2-2 and V is TRBV19, with 8 bases identical to TRBD1. CDR3 in amino acids: CASRITSRGLITGELFF. The CDR3 DNA follows: TGTGCCAGCAGAATTACATCCAGGGGGCTAATCACCGGGGAGCTGTTTTTT. Using reference TRBV19 and TRBJ2-2 for the parts outside the CDR3, the full variable domain is DGGITQSPKYLFRKEGQNVTLSCEQNLNHDAMYWYRQDPGQGLRLIYYSQIVNDFQKGDIAEGYSVSREKKESFPLTVTSAQKNPTAFYLCASRITSRGLITGELFFGEGSRLTVL.